The T cell receptor (beta chain) under discussion was sequenced for a study of T cell repertoires in cytomegalovirus infection. Background on the study: Recently identified HLA-C-restricted CMV epitopes were among the peptides used.

Note on this clonotype: Its antigen is still unknown.

The V gene lost 0 bases and the J gene lost 3 bases, with 11 bases spanning the gap. Germline-derived CDR1 and CDR2 are SGHDN and FVKESK. CDR3 length: 16 amino acids. The study, taken as a whole, reports: HLA-C-restricted, CMV-specific TCR beta clonotypes were dominant ex vivo.

TCRdb analysed the reads with MiXCR anew, one entry per CDR3 protein. The sample contains some 310,000 distinct CDR3 sequences, 20% to 30% of which appear only once. The V and J genes are TRBV14 and TRBJ2-2, with no clear D. The sample consisted of cultured PBMCs, taken from culture after CMV antigen stimulation. This TCR was recovered from a human donor in good health (CMV status not recorded). Some clones in this sample may be carry-over from other donors' samples. As DNA, the CDR3 is TGTGCCAGCAGCCAAGATCCAGTGCGTTACACCGGGGAGCTGTTTTTT. This encodes CASSQDPVRYTGELFF.